This T cell receptor (beta chain) stems from a study of shared clonotypes between healthy human individuals. Whole-study context: The composition of the donors was a couple of women and a few men aged 18 to 49.

Authors' data handling: Sequence data from immunoSEQ were junction-only and lacked quality scores; consequently, filtering differed. The assay was immunoSEQ multiplex PCR, and TCRdb's table has in-frame clones only and misses some. D and trimming were read from the DNA, whereas the V and J calls and clone size are those reported in that table. The repertoire includes roughly 1,000,000 clones, roughly 74% of them detected once, and 0.55% to 0.7% sits in the top ten. Regarding this clone: At one end, the junction sequence differs from germline, possibly due to a read error. The sample holds other DNA sequences that translate to the same CDR3.

From germline, CDR1 is MNHNY and CDR2 SVGAGI (reference sequence). The CDR3 runs to 15 residues. HIV-negative, healthy adults without recent acute infections or vaccinations were the donors. Donors were Caucasian adults residing in Nashville, Tennessee, USA. The source of this sequence is a man aged 18-30 years in good health. Some clones in this sample may be carry-over from other donors' samples. Sample: memory CD4+ T cells from PBMCs. Subset noted: CD45RA-negative fraction. The chain employs TRBV6-6 and TRBJ1-3, with 9 nucleotides matching TRBD1. CDR3 bases: TGCGCCAGCAGTTGGGACAGGGCTTCTGGAAACACCATATATTTT. It encodes CASSWDRASGNTIYF.